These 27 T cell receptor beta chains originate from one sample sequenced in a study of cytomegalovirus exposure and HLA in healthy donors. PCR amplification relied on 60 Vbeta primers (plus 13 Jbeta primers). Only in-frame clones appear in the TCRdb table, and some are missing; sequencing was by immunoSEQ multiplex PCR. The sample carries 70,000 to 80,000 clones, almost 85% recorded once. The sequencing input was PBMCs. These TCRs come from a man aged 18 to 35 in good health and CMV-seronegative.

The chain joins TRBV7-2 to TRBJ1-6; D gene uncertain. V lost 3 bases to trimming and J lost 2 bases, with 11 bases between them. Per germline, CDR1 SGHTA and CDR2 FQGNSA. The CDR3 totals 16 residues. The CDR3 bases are TGTGCCAGCAGCTTTCACCCCACGGCCTATAATTCACCCCTCCACTTT. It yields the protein CASSFHPTAYNSPLHF.

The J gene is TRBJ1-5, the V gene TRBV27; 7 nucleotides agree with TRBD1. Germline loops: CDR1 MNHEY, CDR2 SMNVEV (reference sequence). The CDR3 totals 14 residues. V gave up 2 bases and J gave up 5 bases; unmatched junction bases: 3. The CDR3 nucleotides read TGTGCCAGCAGTTTAGTAGGGGGCGATCAGCCCCAGCATTTT. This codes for CASSLVGGDQPQHF.

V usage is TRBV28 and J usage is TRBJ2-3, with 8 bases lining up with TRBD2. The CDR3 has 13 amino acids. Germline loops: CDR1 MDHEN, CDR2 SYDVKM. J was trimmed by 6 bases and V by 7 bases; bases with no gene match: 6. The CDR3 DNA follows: TGTGCCAGCACCGCGGGGGGATTGGATACGCAGTATTTT. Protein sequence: CASTAGGLDTQYF. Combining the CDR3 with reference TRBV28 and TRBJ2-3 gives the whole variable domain DVKVTQSSRYLVKRTGEKVFLECVQDMDHENMFWYRQDPGLGLRLIYFSYDVKMKEKGDIPEGYSVSREKKERFSLILESASTNQTSMYLCASTAGGLDTQYFGPGTRLTVL.

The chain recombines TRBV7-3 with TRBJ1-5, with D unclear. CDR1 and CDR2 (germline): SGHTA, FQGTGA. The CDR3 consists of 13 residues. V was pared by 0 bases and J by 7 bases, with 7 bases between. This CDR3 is CASSLTSSQPQHF. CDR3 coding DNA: TGTGCCAGCAGCTTAACGTCGTCCCAGCCCCAGCATTTT.

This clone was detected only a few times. In DNA form, the CDR3 reads TGTGCCAGCAGTGAAGTGGGGACAGGGGCAGGCGAGCAGTACTTC. Protein sequence: CASSEVGTGAGEQYF. The chain carries TRBV6-1 and TRBJ2-7; TRBD1 matches 10 bases. Germline V lookup: CDR1 MNHNS, CDR2 SASEGT. Unmatched junction bases numbered 6, after V lost 1 base and J lost 6 bases. This CDR3 comprises 15 residues.

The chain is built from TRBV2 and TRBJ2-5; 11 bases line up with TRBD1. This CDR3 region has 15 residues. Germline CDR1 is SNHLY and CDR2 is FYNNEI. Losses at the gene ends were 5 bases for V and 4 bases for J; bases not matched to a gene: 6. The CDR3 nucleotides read TGTGCCAGCAGTTGGACAGGGGGCGCGAGAGAGACCCAGTACTTC. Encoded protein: CASSWTGGARETQYF.

The CDR3 region has the DNA TGTGCCAGTAGTACCCTGGGACTAGCGGAAGAGACCCAGTACTTC. It specifies CASSTLGLAEETQYF. The genes are TRBV19 and TRBJ2-5; 11 nucleotides agree with TRBD2. Germline CDR1 LNHDA, CDR2 SQIVND (reference sequence). The CDR3 sequence is 15 residues long. The V gene end was trimmed by 4 bases and the J gene end by 3 bases; junction bases not matched to a gene: 4.

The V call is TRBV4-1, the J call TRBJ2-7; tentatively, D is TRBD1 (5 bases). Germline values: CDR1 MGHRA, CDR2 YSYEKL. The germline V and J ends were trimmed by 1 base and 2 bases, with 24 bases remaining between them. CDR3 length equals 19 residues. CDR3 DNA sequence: TGCGCCAGCAGCCAAGGGTTAGGACATAGGATCAGTCCAGCCTACGAGCAGTACTTC. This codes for CASSQGLGHRISPAYEQYF.

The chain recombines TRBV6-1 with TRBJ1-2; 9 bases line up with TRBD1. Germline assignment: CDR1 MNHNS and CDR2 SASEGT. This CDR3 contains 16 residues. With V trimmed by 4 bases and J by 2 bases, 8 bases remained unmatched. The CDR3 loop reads CASSVGTGTFNYGYTF. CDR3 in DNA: TGTGCCAGCAGTGTCGGGACAGGGACTTTCAACTATGGCTACACCTTC.

Here the CDR3 DNA reads TGTGCCAGCAGCTTAGCTAGCGGGAGAGTTGGGGGTGAGCAGTTCTTC. Translation: CASSLASGRVGGEQFF. The chain recombines TRBV7-2 with TRBJ2-1; 9 bases match TRBD2. The V gene end was trimmed by 0 bases and the J gene end by 9 bases; junction bases not matched to a gene: 9. Germline V gives CDR1 SGHTA, CDR2 FQGNSA. CDR3 length: 16 amino acids.

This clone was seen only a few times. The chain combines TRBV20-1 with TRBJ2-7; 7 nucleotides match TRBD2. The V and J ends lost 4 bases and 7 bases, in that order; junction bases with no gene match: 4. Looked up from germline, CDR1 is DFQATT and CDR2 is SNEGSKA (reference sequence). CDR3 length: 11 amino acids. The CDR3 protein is CSAKGTIEQYF. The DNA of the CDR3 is TGCAGTGCTAAAGGGACTATTGAGCAGTACTTC.

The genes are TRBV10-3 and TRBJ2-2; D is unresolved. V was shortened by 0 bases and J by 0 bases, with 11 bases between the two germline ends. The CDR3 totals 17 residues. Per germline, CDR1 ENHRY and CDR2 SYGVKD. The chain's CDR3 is CAISESALETNTGELFF. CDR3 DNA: TGTGCCATCAGTGAGTCGGCCCTAGAAACGAACACCGGGGAGCTGTTTTTT.

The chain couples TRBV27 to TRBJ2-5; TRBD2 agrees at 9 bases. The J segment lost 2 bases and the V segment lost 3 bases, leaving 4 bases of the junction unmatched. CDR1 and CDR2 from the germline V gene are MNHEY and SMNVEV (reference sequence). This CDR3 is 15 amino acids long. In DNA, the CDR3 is TGTGCCAGCAGTTTCGGACTAGCGAGACAAGAGACCCAGTACTTC. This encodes CASSFGLARQETQYF.

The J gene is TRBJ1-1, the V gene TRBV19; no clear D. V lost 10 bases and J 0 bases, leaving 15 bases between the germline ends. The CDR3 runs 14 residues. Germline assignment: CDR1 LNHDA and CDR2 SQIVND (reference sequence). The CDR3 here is CATETGGMNTEAFF. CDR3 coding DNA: TGTGCCACAGAGACGGGTGGAATGAACACTGAAGCTTTCTTT.

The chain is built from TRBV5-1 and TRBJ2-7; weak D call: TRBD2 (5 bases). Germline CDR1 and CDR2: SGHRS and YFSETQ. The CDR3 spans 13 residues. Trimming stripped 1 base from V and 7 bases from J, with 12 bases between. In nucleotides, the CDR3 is TGCGCCAGCAGCTTGTTGGGAGTTCGGGAGCAGTACTTC. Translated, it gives CASSLLGVREQYF. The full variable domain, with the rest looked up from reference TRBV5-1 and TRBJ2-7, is KAGVTQTPRYLIKTRGQQVTLSCSPISGHRSVSWYQQTPGQGLQFLFEYFSETQRNKGNFPGRFSGRQFSNSRSEMNVSTLELGDSALYLCASSLLGVREQYFGPGTRLTVT.

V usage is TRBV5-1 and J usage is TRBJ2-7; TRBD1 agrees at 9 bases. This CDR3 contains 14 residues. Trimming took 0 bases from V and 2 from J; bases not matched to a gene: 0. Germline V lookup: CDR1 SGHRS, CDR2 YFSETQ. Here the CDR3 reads CASSLGQGAYEQYF. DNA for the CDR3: TGCGCCAGCAGCTTGGGACAGGGGGCCTACGAGCAGTACTTC.

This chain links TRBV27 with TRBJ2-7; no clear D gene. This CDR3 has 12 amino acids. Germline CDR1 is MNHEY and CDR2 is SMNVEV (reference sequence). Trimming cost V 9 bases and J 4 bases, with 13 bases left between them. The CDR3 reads CASAVSSYEQYF. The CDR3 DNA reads TGTGCCAGTGCCGTTAGCAGTTACGAGCAGTACTTC.

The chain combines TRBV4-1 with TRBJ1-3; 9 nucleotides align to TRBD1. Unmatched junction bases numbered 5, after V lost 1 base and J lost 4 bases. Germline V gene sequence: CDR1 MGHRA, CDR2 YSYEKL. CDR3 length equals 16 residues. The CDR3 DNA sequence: TGCGCCAGCAGCCAAGGGGGACAGGGATCAGGAAACACCATATATTTT. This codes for CASSQGGQGSGNTIYF.

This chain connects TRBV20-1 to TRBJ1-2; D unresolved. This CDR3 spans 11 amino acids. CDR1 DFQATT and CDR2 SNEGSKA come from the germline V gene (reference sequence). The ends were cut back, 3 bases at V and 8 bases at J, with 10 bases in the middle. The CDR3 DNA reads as TGCAGTGCTAGGGGTAGCGGCGGCTACACCTTC. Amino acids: CSARGSGGYTF.

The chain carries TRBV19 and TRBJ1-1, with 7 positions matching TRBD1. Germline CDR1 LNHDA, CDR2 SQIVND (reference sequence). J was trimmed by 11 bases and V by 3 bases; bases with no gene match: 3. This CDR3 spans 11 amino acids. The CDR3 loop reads CASSIWGQAFF. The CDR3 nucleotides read TGTGCCAGTAGTATTTGGGGACAGGCTTTCTTT.

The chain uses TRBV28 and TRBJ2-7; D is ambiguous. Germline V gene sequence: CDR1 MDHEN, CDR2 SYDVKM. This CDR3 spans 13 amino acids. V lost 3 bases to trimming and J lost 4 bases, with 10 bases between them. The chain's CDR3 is CASSFFLWYEQYF. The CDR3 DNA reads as TGTGCCAGCAGTTTTTTCCTATGGTACGAGCAGTACTTC.

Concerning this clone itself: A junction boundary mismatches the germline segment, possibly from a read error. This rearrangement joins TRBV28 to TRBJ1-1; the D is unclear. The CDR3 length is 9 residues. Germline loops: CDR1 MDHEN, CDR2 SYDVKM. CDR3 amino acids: CASFRRTSF. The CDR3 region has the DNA TGTGCCAGCTTTAGGAGGACTAGCTTT.

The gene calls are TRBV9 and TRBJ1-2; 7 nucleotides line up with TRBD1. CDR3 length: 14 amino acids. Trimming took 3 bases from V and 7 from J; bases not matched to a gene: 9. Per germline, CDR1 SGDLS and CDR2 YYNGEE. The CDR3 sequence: CASSAGQLAGGYTF. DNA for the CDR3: TGTGCCAGCAGCGCGGGACAGCTGGCCGGTGGCTACACCTTC.

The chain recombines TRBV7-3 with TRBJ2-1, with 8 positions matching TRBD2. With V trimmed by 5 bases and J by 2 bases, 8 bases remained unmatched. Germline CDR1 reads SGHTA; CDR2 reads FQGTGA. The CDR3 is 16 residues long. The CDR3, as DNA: TGTGCCAGCAGCCCTACTAGCGGACCCCCCTACAATGAGCAGTTCTTC. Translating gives CASSPTSGPPYNEQFF.

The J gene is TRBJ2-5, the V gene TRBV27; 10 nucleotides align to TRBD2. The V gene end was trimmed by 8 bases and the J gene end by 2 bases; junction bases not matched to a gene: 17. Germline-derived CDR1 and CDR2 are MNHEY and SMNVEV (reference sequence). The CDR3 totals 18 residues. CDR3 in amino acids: CASGNPSLAGVGQETQYF. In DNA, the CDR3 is TGTGCCAGCGGTAATCCGAGTCTAGCGGGAGTGGGGCAAGAGACCCAGTACTTC.

The CDR3 here is CASSNEQLRNQPQHF. CDR3 nucleotide sequence: TGTGCCAGCAGTAACGAACAGCTTCGCAATCAGCCCCAGCATTTT. The rearrangement joins TRBV28 to TRBJ1-5, with unresolved D. The germline gives CDR1 MDHEN, CDR2 SYDVKM. The V end was cut by 5 bases, the J end by 2 bases, with 13 bases between. The CDR3 runs to 15 residues.

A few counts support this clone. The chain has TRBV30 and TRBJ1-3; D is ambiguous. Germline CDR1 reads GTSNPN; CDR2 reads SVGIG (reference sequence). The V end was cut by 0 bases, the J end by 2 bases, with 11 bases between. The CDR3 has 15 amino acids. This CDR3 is CAWSVWGGTGNTIYF. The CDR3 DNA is TGTGCCTGGAGTGTCTGGGGAGGGACTGGAAACACCATATATTTT.